This entry concerns a single T cell receptor (beta chain). Authors' analysis steps: Nucleated cell number was recorded as an estimate derived from reference gene primer amplification. Sequenced by immunoSEQ multiplex PCR; TCRdb stores in-frame clones only, minus some. The V and J calls and the clone size are those of that table, but D and trimming were determined from the DNA. The table shows about 210,000 clones, with 86% occurring only once. These data come from a study of blood T cell repertoires in COVID-19. For the study at large: The analysed material was cDNA or gDNA that came from T cells, B-cell-depleted T cells, or PBMCs.

Trimming took 3 bases from V and 3 from J; bases not matched to a gene: 6. The CDR3 covers 16 residues. CDR1 and CDR2 from the germline V gene are LGHDT and YNNKEL (reference sequence). V gene TRBV3-1 (or the pseudogene TRBV3-2) combines with J gene TRBJ2-3, with 10 bases fitting TRBD2. The clonotype comes from a woman aged 65 to 85 with acute or convalescent COVID-19. Source material: peripheral blood. The CDR3 DNA reads TGTGCCAGCAGCCACGGGGGACTAGCGAAGACAGATACGCAGTATTTT. It is translated as CASSHGGLAKTDTQYF.